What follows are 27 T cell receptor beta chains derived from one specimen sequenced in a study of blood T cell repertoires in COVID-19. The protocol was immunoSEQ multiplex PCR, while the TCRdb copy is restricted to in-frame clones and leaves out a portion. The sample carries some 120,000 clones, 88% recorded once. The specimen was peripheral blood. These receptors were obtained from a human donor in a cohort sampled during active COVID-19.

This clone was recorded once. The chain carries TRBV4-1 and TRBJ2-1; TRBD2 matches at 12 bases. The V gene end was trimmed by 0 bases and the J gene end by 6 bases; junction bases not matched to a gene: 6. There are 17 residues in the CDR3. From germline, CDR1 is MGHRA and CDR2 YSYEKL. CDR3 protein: CASSQDPSGGAFNEQFF. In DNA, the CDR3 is TGCGCCAGCAGCCAAGACCCTAGCGGGGGGGCATTCAATGAGCAGTTCTTC.

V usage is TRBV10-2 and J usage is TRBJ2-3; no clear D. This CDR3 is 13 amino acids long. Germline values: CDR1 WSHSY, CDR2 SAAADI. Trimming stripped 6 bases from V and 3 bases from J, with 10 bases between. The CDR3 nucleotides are TGCGCCAGCAGGTACCAGCGAACAGATACGCAGTATTTT. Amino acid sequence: CASRYQRTDTQYF.

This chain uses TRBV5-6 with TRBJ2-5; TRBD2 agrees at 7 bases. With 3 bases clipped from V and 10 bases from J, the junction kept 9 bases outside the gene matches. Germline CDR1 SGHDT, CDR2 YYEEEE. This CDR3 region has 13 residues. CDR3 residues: CASSSTPWEGQYF. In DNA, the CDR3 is TGTGCCAGCAGCTCGACCCCGTGGGAGGGCCAGTACTTC.

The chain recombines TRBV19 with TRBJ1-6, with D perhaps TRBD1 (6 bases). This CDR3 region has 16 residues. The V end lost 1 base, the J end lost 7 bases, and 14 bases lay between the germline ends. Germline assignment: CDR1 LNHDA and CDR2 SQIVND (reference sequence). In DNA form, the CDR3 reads TGTGCCAGTAGTATAGCCTCTACAGGGCCGAATTCACCCCTCCACTTT. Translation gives CASSIASTGPNSPLHF. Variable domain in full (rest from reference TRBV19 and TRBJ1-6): DGGITQSPKYLFRKEGQNVTLSCEQNLNHDAMYWYRQDPGQGLRLIYYSQIVNDFQKGDIAEGYSVSREKKESFPLTVTSAQKNPTAFYLCASSIASTGPNSPLHFGNGTRLTVT.

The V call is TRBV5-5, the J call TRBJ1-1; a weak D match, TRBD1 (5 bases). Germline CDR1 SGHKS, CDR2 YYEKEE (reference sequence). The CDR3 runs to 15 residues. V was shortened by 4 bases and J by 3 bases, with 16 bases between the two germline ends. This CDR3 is CASSPRGGDHTEAFF. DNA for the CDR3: TGTGCCAGCAGCCCGCGAGGAGGGGACCACACTGAAGCTTTCTTT.

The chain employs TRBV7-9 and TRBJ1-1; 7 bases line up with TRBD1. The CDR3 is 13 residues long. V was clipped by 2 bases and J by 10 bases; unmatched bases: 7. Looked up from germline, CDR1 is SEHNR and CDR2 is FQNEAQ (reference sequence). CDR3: CASSLSGSGGAFF. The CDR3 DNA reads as TGTGCCAGCAGCTTAAGTGGGTCAGGGGGAGCTTTCTTT.

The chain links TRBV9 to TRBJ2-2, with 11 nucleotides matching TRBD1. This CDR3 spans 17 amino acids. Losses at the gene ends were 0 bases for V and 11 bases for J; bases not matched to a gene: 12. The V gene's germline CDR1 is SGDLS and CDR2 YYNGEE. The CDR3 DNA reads TGTGCCAGCAGCGTAGGGAGGACAGGGGGCAACCTGGGTGAGCTGTTTTTT. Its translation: CASSVGRTGGNLGELFF.

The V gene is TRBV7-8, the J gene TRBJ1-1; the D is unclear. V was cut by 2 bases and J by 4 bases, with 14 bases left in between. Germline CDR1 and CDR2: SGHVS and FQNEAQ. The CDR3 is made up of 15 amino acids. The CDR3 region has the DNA TGTGCCAGCAGCTTAAGTACATCGGGATCCACTGAAGCTTTCTTT. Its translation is CASSLSTSGSTEAFF.

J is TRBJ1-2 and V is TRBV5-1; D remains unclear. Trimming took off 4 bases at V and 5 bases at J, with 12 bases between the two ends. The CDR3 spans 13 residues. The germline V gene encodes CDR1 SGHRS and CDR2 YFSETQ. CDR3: CASSPVGRYGYTF. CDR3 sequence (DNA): TGCGCCAGCAGCCCCGTGGGGAGATATGGCTACACCTTC.

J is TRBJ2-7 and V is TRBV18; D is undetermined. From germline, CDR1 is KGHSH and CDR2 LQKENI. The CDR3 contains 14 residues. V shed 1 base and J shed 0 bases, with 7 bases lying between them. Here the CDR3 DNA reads TGTGCCAGCTCACCACGATACAGCTCCTACGAGCAGTACTTC. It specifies CASSPRYSSYEQYF.

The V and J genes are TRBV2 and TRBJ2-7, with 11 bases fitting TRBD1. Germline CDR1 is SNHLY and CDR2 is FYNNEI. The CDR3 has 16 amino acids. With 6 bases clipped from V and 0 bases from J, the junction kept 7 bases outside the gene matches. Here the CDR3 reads CASSGTGGHGSYEQYF. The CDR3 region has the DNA TGTGCCAGCAGCGGGACAGGGGGACATGGCTCCTACGAGCAGTACTTC. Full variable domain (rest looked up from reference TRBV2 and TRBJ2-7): EPEVTQTPSHQVTQMGQEVILRCVPISNHLYFYWYRQILGQKVEFLVSFYNNEISEKSEIFDDQFSVERPDGSNFTLKIRSTKLEDSAMYFCASSGTGGHGSYEQYFGPGTRLTVT.

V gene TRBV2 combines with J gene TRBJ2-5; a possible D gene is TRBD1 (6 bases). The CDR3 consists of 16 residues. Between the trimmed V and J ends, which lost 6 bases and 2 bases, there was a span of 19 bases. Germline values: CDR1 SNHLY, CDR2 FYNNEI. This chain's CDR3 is CASSQLYGQSQETQYF. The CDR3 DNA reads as TGTGCCAGCAGCCAGTTATACGGACAGAGTCAAGAGACCCAGTACTTC.

The CDR3 protein is CASSLEIDEKLFF. The CDR3, as DNA: TGTGCCAGCAGTTTAGAGATAGATGAAAAACTGTTTTTT. The V gene is TRBV6-5, the J gene TRBJ1-4; D gene unclear. Looked up from germline, CDR1 is MNHEY and CDR2 is SVGAGI. V lost 4 bases and J 6 bases, leaving 9 bases between the germline ends. There are 13 residues in the CDR3.

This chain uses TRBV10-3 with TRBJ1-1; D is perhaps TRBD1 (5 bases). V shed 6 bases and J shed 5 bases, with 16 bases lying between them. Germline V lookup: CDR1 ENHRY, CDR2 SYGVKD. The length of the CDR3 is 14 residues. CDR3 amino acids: CAIRPLPGFTEAFF. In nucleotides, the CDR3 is TGTGCCATCAGGCCCCTTCCAGGGTTTACTGAAGCTTTCTTT.

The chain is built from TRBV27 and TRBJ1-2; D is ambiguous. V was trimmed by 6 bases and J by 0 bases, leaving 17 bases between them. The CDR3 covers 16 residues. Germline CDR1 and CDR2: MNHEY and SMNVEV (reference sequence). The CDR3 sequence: CASRVTTPGANYGYTF. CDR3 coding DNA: TGTGCCAGCAGAGTAACCACCCCCGGGGCTAACTATGGCTACACCTTC.

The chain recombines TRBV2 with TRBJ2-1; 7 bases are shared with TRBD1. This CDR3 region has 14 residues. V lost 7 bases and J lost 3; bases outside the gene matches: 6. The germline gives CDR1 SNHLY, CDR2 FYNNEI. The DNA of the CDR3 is TGTGCCAGCACCCAGGACAGGCGCTACAATGAGCAGTTCTTC. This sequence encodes CASTQDRRYNEQFF.

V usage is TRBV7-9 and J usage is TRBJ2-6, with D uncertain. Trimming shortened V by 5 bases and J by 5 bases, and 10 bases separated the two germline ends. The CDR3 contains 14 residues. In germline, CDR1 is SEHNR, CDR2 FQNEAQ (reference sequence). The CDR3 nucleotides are TGTGCCAGCAGCCCCTCCGACTGGGCCAACGTCCTGACTTTC. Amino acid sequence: CASSPSDWANVLTF.

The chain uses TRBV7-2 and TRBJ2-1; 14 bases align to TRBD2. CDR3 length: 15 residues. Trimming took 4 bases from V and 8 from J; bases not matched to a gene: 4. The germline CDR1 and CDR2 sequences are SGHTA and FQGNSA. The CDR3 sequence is CASSSTSGGAYEQFF. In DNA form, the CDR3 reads TGTGCCAGCAGCTCGACTAGCGGGGGGGCCTATGAGCAGTTCTTC. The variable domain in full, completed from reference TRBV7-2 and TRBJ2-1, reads GAGVSQSPSNKVTEKGKDVELRCDPISGHTALYWYRQSLGQGLEFLIYFQGNSAPDKSGLPSDRFSAERTGGSVSTLTIQRTQQEDSAVYLCASSSTSGGAYEQFFGPGTRLTVL.

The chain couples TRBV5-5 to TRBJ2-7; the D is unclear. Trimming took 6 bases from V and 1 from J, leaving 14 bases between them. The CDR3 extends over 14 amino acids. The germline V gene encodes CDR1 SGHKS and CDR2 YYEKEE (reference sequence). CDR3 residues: CASTPEERSYEQYF. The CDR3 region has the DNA TGTGCCAGCACCCCTGAAGAACGGTCCTACGAGCAGTACTTC.

CDR3 region: CASRDDSSGANVLTF. Written as DNA, the CDR3 is TGTGCCAGCAGGGATGACAGCTCTGGGGCCAACGTCCTGACTTTC. The V and J genes are TRBV2 and TRBJ2-6; possibly TRBD1 for D (5 bases). V lost 6 bases to trimming and J lost 0 bases, with 9 bases between them. Per germline, CDR1 SNHLY and CDR2 FYNNEI. The CDR3 extends over 15 amino acids.

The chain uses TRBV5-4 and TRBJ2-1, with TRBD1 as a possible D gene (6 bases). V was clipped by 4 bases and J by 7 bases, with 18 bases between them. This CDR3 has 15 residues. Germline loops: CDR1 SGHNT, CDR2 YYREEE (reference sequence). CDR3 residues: CASSRGQGFFNEQFF. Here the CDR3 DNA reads TGTGCCAGCAGCCGTGGGCAGGGGTTTTTTAATGAGCAGTTCTTC.

As DNA, the CDR3 is TGTGCCAGCAGCCAAGGTTTGGTAGCGGGAGTCCTCTCCCACACAGATACGCAGTATTTT. Its protein product is CASSQGLVAGVLSHTDTQYF. J is TRBJ2-3 and V is TRBV4-2; TRBD2 matches at 9 bases. Germline trimming cut 1 base from V and 2 bases from J; bases unmatched to any gene: 16. The CDR3 is made up of 20 amino acids. Germline V gene lookup returns CDR1 LGHNA and CDR2 YNFKEQ.

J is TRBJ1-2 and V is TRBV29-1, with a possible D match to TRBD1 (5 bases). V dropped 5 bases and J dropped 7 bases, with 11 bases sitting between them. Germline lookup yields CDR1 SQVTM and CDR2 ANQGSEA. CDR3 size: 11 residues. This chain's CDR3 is CSVPYGGGYTF. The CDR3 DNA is TGCAGCGTTCCATACGGGGGTGGCTACACCTTC.

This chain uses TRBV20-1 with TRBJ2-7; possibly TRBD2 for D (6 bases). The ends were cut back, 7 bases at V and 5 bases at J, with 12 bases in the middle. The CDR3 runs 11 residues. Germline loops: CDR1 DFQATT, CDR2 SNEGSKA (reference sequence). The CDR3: CSVLGGNEQYF. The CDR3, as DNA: TGCAGTGTATTGGGGGGAAACGAGCAGTACTTC.

CDR3 sequence (DNA): TGTGCCACCAGCCCATCCACTCGACAGGAGACCCAGTACTTC. This codes for CATSPSTRQETQYF. V and J are TRBV15 and TRBJ2-5; D is possibly TRBD1 (5 bases). Deletions cut 5 bases from V and 5 bases from J, with 15 bases between. This CDR3 is 14 amino acids long. Germline CDR1 reads LNHNV; CDR2 reads YYDKDF (reference sequence).

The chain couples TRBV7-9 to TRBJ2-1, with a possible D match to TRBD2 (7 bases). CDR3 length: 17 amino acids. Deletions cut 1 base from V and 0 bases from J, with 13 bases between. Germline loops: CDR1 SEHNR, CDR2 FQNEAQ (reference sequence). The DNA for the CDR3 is TGTGCCAGCAGCTTAGAGGGGGGGTCAAGCTCCTACAATGAGCAGTTCTTC. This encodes CASSLEGGSSSYNEQFF. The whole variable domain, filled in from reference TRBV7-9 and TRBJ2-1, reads DTGVSQNPRHKITKRGQNVTFRCDPISEHNRLYWYRQTLGQGPEFLTYFQNEAQLEKSRLLSDRFSAERPKGSFSTLEIQRTEQGDSAMYLCASSLEGGSSSYNEQFFGPGTRLTVL.

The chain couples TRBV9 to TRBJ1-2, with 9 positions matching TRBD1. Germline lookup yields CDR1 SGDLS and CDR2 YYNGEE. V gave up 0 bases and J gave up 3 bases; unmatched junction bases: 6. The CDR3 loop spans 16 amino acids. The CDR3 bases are TGTGCCAGCAGCGTAGGGGACAGGGATTGGGACTATGGCTACACCTTC. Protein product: CASSVGDRDWDYGYTF.